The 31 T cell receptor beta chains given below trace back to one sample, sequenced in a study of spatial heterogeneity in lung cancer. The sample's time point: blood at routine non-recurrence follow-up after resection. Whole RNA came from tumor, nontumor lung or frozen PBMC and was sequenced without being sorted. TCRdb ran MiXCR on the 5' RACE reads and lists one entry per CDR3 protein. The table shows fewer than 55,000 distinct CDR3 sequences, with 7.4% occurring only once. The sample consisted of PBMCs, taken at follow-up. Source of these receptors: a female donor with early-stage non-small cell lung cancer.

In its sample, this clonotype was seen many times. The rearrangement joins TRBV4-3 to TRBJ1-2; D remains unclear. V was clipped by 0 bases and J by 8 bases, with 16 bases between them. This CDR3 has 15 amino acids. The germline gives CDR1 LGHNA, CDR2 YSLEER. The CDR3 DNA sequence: TGCGCCAGCAGCCAAGATTCCCGGCCCTTGGGAGGCTACACCTTC. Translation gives CASSQDSRPLGGYTF.

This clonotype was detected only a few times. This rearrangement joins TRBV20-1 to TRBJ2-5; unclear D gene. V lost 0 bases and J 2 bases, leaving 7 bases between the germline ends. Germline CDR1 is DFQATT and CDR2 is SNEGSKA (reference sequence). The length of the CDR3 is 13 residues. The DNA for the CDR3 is TGCAGTGCTAGAGATACGGTACAAGAGACCCAGTACTTC. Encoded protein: CSARDTVQETQYF.

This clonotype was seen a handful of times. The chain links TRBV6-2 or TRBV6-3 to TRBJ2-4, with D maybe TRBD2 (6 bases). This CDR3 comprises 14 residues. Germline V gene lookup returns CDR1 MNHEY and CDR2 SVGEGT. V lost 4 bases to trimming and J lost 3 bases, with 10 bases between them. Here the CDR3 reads CASSSRDFKNIQYF. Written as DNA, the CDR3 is TGTGCCAGCAGTTCCCGGGACTTCAAAAACATTCAGTACTTC.

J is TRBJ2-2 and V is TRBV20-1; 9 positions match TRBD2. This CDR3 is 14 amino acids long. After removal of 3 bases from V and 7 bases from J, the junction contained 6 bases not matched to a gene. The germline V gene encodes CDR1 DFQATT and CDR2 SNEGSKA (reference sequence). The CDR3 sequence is CSASSTSGNGELFF. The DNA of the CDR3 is TGCAGTGCTAGTTCGACTAGCGGTAACGGGGAGCTGTTTTTT.

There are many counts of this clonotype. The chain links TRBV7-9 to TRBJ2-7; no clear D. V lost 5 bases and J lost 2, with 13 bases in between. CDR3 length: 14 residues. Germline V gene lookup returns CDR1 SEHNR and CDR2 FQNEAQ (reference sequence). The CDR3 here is CASSPDGSPYEQYF. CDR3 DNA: TGTGCCAGCAGCCCCGACGGATCCCCCTACGAGCAGTACTTC.

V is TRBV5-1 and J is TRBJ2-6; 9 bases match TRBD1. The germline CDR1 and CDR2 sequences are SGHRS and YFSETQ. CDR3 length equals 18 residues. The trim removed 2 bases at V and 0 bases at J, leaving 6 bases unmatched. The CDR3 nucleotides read TGCGCCAGCAGCTTTAGGGACAGGGCCAGCTCTGGGGCCAACGTCCTGACTTTC. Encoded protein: CASSFRDRASSGANVLTF. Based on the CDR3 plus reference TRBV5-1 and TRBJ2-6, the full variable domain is KAGVTQTPRYLIKTRGQQVTLSCSPISGHRSVSWYQQTPGQGLQFLFEYFSETQRNKGNFPGRFSGRQFSNSRSEMNVSTLELGDSALYLCASSFRDRASSGANVLTFGAGSRLTVL.

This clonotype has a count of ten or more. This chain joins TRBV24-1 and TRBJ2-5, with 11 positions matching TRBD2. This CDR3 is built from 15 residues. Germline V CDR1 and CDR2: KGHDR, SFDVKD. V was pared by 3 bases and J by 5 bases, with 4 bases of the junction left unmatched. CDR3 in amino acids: CATSDPRTSGETQYF. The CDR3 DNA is TGTGCCACCAGTGATCCACGGACTAGCGGGGAGACCCAGTACTTC.

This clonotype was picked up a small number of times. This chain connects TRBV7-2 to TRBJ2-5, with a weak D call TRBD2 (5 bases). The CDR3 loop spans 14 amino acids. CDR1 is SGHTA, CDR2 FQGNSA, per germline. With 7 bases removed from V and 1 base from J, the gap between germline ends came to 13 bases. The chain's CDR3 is CASTSILAQETQYF. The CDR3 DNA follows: TGTGCCAGCACCTCAATCCTAGCCCAAGAGACCCAGTACTTC.

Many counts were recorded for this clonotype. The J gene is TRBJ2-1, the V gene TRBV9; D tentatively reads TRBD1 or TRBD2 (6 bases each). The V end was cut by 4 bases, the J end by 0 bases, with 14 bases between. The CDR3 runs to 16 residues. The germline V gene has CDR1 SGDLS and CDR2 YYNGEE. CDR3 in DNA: TGTGCCAGCAGCCCAGGGGCGGGAAGCTCCTACAATGAGCAGTTCTTC. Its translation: CASSPGAGSSYNEQFF.

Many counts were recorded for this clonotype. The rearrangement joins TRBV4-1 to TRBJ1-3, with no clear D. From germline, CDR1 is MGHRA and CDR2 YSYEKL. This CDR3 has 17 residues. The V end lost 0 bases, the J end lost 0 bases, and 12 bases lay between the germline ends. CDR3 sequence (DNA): TGCGCCAGCAGCCAAGAAGATCCGAAGTACTCTGGAAACACCATATATTTT. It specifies CASSQEDPKYSGNTIYF.

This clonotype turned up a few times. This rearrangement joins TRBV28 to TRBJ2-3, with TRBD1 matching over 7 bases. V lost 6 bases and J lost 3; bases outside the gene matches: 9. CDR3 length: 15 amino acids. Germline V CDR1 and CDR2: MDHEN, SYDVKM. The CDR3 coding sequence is TGTGCCAGCAGAGTCGACAGGGTGCAGACAGATACGCAGTATTTT. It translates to CASRVDRVQTDTQYF.

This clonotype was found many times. DNA for the CDR3: TGTGCCAGCAGTCTTACACCGAACACTGAAGCTTTCTTT. Translating gives CASSLTPNTEAFF. The gene calls are TRBV28 and TRBJ1-1; D ambiguous. This CDR3 region has 13 residues. From germline, CDR1 is MDHEN and CDR2 SYDVKM. Trimming took off 5 bases at V and 1 base at J, with 8 bases between the two ends.

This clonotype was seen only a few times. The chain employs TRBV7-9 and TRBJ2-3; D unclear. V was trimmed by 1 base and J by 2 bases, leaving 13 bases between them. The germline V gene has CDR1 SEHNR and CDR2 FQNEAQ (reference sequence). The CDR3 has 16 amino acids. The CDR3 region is CASSLVGNSYTDTQYF. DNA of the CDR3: TGTGCCAGCAGCTTAGTTGGCAACTCTTACACAGATACGCAGTATTTT. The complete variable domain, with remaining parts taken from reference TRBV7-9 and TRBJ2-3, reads DTGVSQNPRHKITKRGQNVTFRCDPISEHNRLYWYRQTLGQGPEFLTYFQNEAQLEKSRLLSDRFSAERPKGSFSTLEIQRTEQGDSAMYLCASSLVGNSYTDTQYFGPGTRLTVL.

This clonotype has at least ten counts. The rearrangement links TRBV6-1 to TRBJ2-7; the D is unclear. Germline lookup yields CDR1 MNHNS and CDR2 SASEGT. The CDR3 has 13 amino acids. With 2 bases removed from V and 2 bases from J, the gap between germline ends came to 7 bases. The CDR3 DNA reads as TGTGCCAGCAGTGAAAGGGTAGCCTACGAGCAGTACTTC. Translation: CASSERVAYEQYF.

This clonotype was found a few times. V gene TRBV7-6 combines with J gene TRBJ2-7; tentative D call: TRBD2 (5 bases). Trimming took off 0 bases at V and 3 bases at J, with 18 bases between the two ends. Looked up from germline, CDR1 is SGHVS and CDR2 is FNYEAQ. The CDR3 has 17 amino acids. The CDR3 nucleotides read TGTGCCAGCAGCTTAGCCCGCCCCGGGGAAGGGTTCTACGAGCAGTACTTC. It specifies CASSLARPGEGFYEQYF.

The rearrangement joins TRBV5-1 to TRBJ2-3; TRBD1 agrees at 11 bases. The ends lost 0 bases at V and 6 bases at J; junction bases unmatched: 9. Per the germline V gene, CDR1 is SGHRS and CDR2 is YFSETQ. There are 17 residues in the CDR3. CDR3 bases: TGCGCCAGCAGCTTGGTCGGCGGACAGGGGGCGTGGGATACGCAGTATTTT. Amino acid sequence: CASSLVGGQGAWDTQYF.

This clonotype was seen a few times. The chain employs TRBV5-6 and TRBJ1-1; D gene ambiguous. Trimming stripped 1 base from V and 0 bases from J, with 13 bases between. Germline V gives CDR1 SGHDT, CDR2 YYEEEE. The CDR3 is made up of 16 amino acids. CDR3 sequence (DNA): TGTGCCAGCAGCTTGCCTAAATTTGAGATGAACACTGAAGCTTTCTTT. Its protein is CASSLPKFEMNTEAFF.

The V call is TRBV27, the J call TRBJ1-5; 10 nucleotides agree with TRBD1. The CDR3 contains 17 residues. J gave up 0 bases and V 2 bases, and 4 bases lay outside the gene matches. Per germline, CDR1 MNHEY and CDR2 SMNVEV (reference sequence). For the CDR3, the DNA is TGTGCCAGCAGTTTAGTGGGACAGGGGTATAGCAATCAGCCCCAGCATTTT. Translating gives CASSLVGQGYSNQPQHF.

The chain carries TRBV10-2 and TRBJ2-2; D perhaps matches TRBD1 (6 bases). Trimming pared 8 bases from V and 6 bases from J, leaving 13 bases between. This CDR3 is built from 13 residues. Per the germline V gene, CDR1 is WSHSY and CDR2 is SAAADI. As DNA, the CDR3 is TGCGCCAGCTGGGAGACAGGCCCCGGGGAGCTGTTTTTT. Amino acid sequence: CASWETGPGELFF.

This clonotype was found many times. The CDR3 nucleotides are TGTGCCAGCAGTCGGAGGGAAACCGGGACAGCTCCCTACAATGAGCAGTTCTTC. Protein product: CASSRRETGTAPYNEQFF. The gene calls are TRBV6-2 or TRBV6-3 and TRBJ2-1; a possible D gene is TRBD1 (7 bases). Trimming took off 5 bases at V and 2 bases at J, with 22 bases between the two ends. Germline CDR1 and CDR2: MNHEY and SVGEGT. The CDR3 covers 18 residues.

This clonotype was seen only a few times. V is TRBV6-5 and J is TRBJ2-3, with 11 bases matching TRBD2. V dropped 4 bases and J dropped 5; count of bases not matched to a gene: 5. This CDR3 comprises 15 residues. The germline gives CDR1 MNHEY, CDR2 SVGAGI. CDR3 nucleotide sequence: TGTGCCAGCAGTTCTTTCGGGACTAGCGGAGATACGCAGTATTTT. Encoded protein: CASSSFGTSGDTQYF.

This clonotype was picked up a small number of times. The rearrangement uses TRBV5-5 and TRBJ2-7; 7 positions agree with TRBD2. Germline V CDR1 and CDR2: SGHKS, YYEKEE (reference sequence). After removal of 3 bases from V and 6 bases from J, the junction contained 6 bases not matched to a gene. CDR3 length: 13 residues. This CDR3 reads CASSWMGGAEQYF. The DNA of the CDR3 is TGTGCCAGCAGCTGGATGGGAGGGGCCGAGCAGTACTTC.

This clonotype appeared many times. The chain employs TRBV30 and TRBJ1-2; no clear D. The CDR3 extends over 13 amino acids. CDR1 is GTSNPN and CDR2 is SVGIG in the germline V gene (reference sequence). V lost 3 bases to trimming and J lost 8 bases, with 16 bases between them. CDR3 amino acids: CAWSGRRQRGYTF. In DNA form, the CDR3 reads TGTGCCTGGAGCGGTAGGAGACAACGCGGCTACACCTTC.

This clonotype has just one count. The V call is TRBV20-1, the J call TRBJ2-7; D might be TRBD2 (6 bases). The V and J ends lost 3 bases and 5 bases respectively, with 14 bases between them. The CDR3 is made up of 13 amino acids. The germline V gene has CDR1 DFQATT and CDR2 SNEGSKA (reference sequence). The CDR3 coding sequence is TGCAGTGCTAGGGACGGGGGAAAGAACGAGCAGTACTTC. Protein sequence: CSARDGGKNEQYF.

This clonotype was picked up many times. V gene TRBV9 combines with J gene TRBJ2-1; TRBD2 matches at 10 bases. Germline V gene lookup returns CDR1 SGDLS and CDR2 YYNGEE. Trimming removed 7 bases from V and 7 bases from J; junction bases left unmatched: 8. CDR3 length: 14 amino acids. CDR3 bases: TGTGCCAGCTCCGGGACTAGCGATGTTAATGAGCAGTTCTTC. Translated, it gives CASSGTSDVNEQFF.

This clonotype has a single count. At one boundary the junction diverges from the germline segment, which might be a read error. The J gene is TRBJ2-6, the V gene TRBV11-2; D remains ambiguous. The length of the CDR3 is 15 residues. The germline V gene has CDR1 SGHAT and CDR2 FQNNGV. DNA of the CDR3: TGTGTCAGCAGCTTAATGAACGCTGGGGCCAACGTCCTGACTTTC. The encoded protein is CVSSLMNAGANVLTF.

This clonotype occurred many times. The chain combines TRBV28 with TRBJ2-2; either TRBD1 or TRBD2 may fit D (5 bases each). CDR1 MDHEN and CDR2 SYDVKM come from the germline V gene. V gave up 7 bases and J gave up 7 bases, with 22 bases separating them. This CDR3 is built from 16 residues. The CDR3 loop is CASTFTGTLRDGELFF. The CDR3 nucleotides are TGTGCCAGCACCTTCACCGGGACCCTCCGAGACGGGGAGCTGTTTTTT. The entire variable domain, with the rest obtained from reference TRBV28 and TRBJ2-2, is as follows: DVKVTQSSRYLVKRTGEKVFLECVQDMDHENMFWYRQDPGLGLRLIYFSYDVKMKEKGDIPEGYSVSREKKERFSLILESASTNQTSMYLCASTFTGTLRDGELFFGEGSRLTVL.

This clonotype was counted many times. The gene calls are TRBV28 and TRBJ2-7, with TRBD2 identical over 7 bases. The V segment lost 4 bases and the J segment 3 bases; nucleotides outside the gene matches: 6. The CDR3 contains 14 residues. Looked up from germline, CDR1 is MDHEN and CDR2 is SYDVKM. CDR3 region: CASSSGGSDYEQYF. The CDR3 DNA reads TGTGCCAGCAGTTCGGGAGGCTCCGACTACGAGCAGTACTTC. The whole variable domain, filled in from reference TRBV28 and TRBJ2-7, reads DVKVTQSSRYLVKRTGEKVFLECVQDMDHENMFWYRQDPGLGLRLIYFSYDVKMKEKGDIPEGYSVSREKKERFSLILESASTNQTSMYLCASSSGGSDYEQYFGPGTRLTVT.

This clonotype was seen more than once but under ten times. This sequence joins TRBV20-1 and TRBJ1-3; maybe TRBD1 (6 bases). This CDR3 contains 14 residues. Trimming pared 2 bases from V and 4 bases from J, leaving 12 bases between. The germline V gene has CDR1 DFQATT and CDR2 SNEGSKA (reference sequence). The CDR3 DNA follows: TGCAGTGCTAGAAGAGGGACATCCGGAAACACCATATATTTT. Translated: CSARRGTSGNTIYF.

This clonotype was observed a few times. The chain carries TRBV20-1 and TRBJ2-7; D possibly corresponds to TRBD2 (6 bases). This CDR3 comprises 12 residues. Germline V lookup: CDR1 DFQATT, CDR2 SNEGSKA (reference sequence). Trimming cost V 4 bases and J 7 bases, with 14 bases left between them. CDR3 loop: CSAKEGLGEQYF. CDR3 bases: TGCAGTGCTAAGGAGGGCCTGGGGGAGCAGTACTTC.

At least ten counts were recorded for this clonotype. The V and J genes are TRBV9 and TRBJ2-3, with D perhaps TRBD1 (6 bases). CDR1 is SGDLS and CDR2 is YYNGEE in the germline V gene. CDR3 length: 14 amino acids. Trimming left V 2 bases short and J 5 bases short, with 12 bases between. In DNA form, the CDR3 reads TGTGCCAGCAGCGTCTCGGACAGCCAAGATACGCAGTATTTT. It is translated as CASSVSDSQDTQYF.